This TCR beta chain was profiled in a study of T-cell memory formation after mild COVID-19. Whole-study context: TCR clustering was largely donor specific.

General observations from the study: Contracting CD8+ clones were enriched in EMRA, CD4+ mainly in CM and EM. The study detected some responding clones in pre-infection memory, suggesting cross-reactive memory joined. While clones contracting from day 15 to 85 were balanced between CD4 and CD8, later expanders leaned CD4+.

TCRdb reprocessed the 5' RACE reads via MiXCR and lists one record per CDR3 protein. The repertoire has 350,000 to 500,000 distinct CDR3 sequences, roughly a quarter of them found once; the top ten carry about an eighth. This CDR3 spans 16 amino acids. V shed 6 bases and J 8 bases; nucleotides not matched to a gene: 16. Germline values: CDR1 SEHNR, CDR2 FQNEAQ (reference sequence). This clonotype was detected a few times. Its specificity is unknown. Sequencing was performed on PBMCs or a T cell subset sorted from them (not recorded which). The TCR was taken from an adult woman who had mild COVID-19 (a few samples of this study predate the infection). Cell type and time point are not known. The V call is TRBV7-9, the J call TRBJ2-1; 7 bases match TRBD2. The CDR3 coding sequence is TGTGCCAGCAGAACCGCCTTGGCGGGAGATTTCGATGAGCAGTTCTTC. It specifies CASRTALAGDFDEQFF.